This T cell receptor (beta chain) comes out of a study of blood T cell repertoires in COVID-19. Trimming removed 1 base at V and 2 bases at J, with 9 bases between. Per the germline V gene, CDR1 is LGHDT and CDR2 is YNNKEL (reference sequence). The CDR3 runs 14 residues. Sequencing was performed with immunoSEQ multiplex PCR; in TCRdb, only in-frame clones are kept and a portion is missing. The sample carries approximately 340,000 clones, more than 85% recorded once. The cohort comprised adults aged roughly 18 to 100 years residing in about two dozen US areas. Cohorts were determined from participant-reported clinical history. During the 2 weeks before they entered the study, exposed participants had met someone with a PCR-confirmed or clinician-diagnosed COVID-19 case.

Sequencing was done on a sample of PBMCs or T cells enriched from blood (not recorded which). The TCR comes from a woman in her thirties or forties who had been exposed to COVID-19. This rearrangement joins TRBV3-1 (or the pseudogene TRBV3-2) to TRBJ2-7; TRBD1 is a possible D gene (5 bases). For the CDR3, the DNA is TGTGCCAGCAGCCAAGGGGCAGGGCCCTACGAGCAGTACTTC. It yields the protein CASSQGAGPYEQYF.